This T cell receptor (beta chain) was found in a study of cytomegalovirus exposure and HLA in healthy donors. Overall study findings and caveats: The only immune exposure information that was available was CMV serostatus. Researchers catalogued about 150 TCR beta chains as cytomegalovirus-associated.

A note on this clone: Its antigen is unknown.

This CDR3 region has 15 residues. Germline V CDR1 and CDR2: SGHRS, YFSETQ. V shed 0 bases, J shed 5 bases, and the junction held 3 bases outside the gene matches. The PCR ran on 60 Vbeta and 13 Jbeta primers. Method: immunoSEQ multiplex PCR; TCRdb's copy keeps in-frame clones and lacks some. The sample includes under 200,000 clones, 82% of them seen just once. The chain joins TRBV5-1 to TRBJ2-1, with TRBD1 matching 9 bases. Sequencing was carried out using PBMCs. This TCR derives from a girl between 5 and 17 years old in good health and CMV-seropositive. The CDR3 DNA reads as TGCGCCAGCAGCTTGGTGGGACAGGGCCACAATGAGCAGTTCTTC. It translates to CASSLVGQGHNEQFF.